The 30 T cell receptor beta chains below come from one sample, sequenced in a study of tissue T cells after allogeneic stem cell transplantation. Data came from immunoSEQ multiplex PCR; TCRdb stores just in-frame clones and leaves some out. The table lists roughly 2,300 clones, around 55% of them singletons. Sample time point: mouse harvest day 7 after allogeneic transplant. Tail vein injection delivered 10^7 T-cell-depleted bone marrow cells and 10^6 splenic CD5+ T cells. Source material: spleen. These receptors came from a female BALB/c mouse given C57BL/6 T cells with graft-versus-host disease after an allogeneic hematopoietic cell transplant.

This clone has only a few counts. These gene names are mouse names. The CDR3 is cut off 1 residue early in the read; its end comes from the germline J gene. The gene calls are TRBV5 and TRBJ2-7; D call uncertain. CDR1 LGHNA and CDR2 YNLKQL come from the germline V gene (reference sequence). This CDR3 region has 14 residues. V was trimmed by 1 base and J by 0 bases, leaving 7 bases between them. The DNA read from the CDR3 is TGTGCCAGCAGCCAAGGACACTTCTCCTATGAACAGTAC. Amino acids: CASSQGHFSYEQY. The CDR3 in full is CASSQGHFSYEQYF.

For this clone: Gene names refer to mouse genes. The read ends 1 residue shy of where the CDR3 ends; the end is completed using the germline J gene. The chain carries TRBV12-1 and TRBJ2-2; tentatively, D is TRBD1 (6 bases). The V end lost 0 bases, the J end lost 4 bases, and 11 bases lay between the germline ends. The CDR3 extends over 15 amino acids. Germline-derived CDR1 and CDR2 are SGHSN and HYEKVE. The DNA read from the CDR3 is TGTGCCAGCTCTCTCGGAGGAGGGGGCACCGGGCAGCTCTAC. Its protein product is CASSLGGGGTGQLY. The CDR3 in its entirety is CASSLGGGGTGQLYF.

With respect to this clone: Any gene name here is a mouse gene name. CDR3 bases read: TGTGCCAGCAGTTTAGGGGGACCAGACACCCAGTAC. This gives the protein CASSLGGPDTQY. The complete CDR3 sequence is CASSLGGPDTQYF. The V gene is TRBV15, the J gene TRBJ2-5; D assignment may be TRBD1 or TRBD2 (5 bases each). The read terminates 1 residue ahead of where the CDR3 ends, so the germline J gene completes it. V lost 1 base, J lost 5 bases, and 7 bases lay in between. This CDR3 has 13 residues. Germline CDR1 SGHND, CDR2 FRSKSL.

The sample holds a few counts of this clone. The gene symbols are mouse symbols. The CDR3 is cut off 1 residue early in the read; its end comes from the germline J gene. This chain links TRBV19 with TRBJ1-6; D unresolved. TRBJ1-6 is flagged as an ORF with uncertain function. Germline V gene data show CDR1 as FNHDT and CDR2 as SITEND (reference sequence). Trimming took 4 bases from V and 4 from J, leaving 6 bases between them. The CDR3 is 13 residues long. Partial CDR3 DNA: TGTGCCAGCAGTTCCCAGTATAATTCGCCCCTCTAC. Translated, it gives CASSSQYNSPLY. The whole CDR3 protein is CASSSQYNSPLYF.

The sample holds a few counts of this clone. Germline and genes here are mouse. The read ends 1 residue shy of where the CDR3 ends; the end is completed using the germline J gene. V is TRBV13-1 and J is TRBJ2-1, with 7 bases aligning to TRBD1. CDR3 length: 14 amino acids. The V and J ends lost 2 bases and 5 bases, in that order; junction bases with no gene match: 4. Germline CDR1 NSHNY, CDR2 SYGAGN. This chain's CDR3 is CASSDSQGDAEQFF. The sequenced CDR3 bases are TGTGCCAGCAGTGACAGTCAGGGGGATGCTGAGCAGTTC.

About this clone: Mouse gene names and germline throughout. The read halts 1 residue ahead of the CDR3 end, with the missing end drawn from the germline J gene. The rearrangement links TRBV26 to TRBJ2-5; 8 nucleotides line up with TRBD1. Trimming at V came to 6 bases and at J to 3 bases, leaving 2 bases not matched to a gene. This CDR3 is built from 13 residues. Germline lookup yields CDR1 KGHPV and CDR2 FQNQEV (reference sequence). The part of the CDR3 DNA that was read is TGTGCCAGCAGCCGGACAGGGCAAGACACCCAGTAC. As protein: CASSRTGQDTQY. The CDR3 reads in full as CASSRTGQDTQYF. Looking up the rest from reference TRBV26 and TRBJ2-5 gives the full variable domain: NSKVIQTPRYLVKGQGQKAKMRCIPEKGHPVVFWYQQNKNNEFKFLINFQNQEVLQQIDMTEKRFSAECPSNSPCSLEIQSSEAGDSALYLCASSRTGQDTQYFGPGTRLLVL.

Note on this clone: The gene names given are mouse names. The DNA ends 1 residue before the CDR3 does, and the rest of the CDR3 is filled in from the germline J gene. The V gene is TRBV26, the J gene TRBJ1-4; no clear D. Germline V gene sequence: CDR1 KGHPV, CDR2 FQNQEV (reference sequence). The ends were cut back, 5 bases at V and 0 bases at J, with 4 bases in the middle. The CDR3 spans 13 residues. The CDR3 region is CASSEVSNERLFF. The covered CDR3 bases are TGTGCCAGCAGTGAAGTTTCCAACGAAAGATTATTT.

Details on this clone: All gene names here are mouse names. The CDR3 extends 1 residue past the end of the read, so its final part is completed from the germline J gene. J is TRBJ2-1 and V is TRBV31; 9 bases fit TRBD2. Trimming removed 3 bases from V and 9 bases from J; junction bases left unmatched: 3. CDR3 length equals 12 residues. The germline gives CDR1 GKSSPN, CDR2 SITVG. CDR3 DNA (partial): TGTGCCTGGAGCCCACTGGGGGGTGAGCAGTTC. Its translation is CAWSPLGGEQF. In full, the CDR3 reads CAWSPLGGEQFF. Drawing the rest from reference TRBV31 and TRBJ2-1, the complete variable domain is AQTIHQWPVAEIKAVGSPLSLGCTIKGKSSPNLYWYWQATGGTLQQLFYSITVGQVESVVQLNLSASRPKDDQFILSTEKLLLSHSGFYLCAWSPLGGEQFFGPGTRLTVL.

As for this clone: Germline and genes here are mouse. CDR3 DNA (partial): TGTGCTAGCAGTTTAGGGACAGACGAAAGATTATTT. It yields the protein CASSLGTDERLF. The CDR3 in its entirety is CASSLGTDERLFF. This chain links TRBV29 with TRBJ1-4, with 7 positions matching TRBD1. The DNA ends 1 residue before the CDR3 does, and the rest of the CDR3 is filled in from the germline J gene. CDR1 is MSHET and CDR2 is SYDVDS in the germline V gene. J gave up 6 bases and V 2 bases, and 0 bases lay outside the gene matches. CDR3 size: 13 residues.

As to this clone: The genes are named according to mouse. The sequence runs out 1 residue before the end of the CDR3; the remainder is reconstructed from the germline J gene. The chain joins TRBV13-1 to TRBJ2-5, with 10 bases identical to TRBD2. The CDR3 contains 14 residues. Germline CDR1 is NSHNY and CDR2 is SYGAGN. V shed 2 bases and J 3 bases; nucleotides not matched to a gene: 0. Here the CDR3 reads CASSETGGQDTQYF. The CDR3 DNA, read in part, is TGTGCCAGCAGTGAGACTGGGGGGCAAGACACCCAGTAC.

About this clone itself: Mouse germline and gene names are used. The CDR3 extends 1 residue past the end of the read, so its final part is completed from the germline J gene. This rearrangement joins TRBV12-2 to TRBJ2-4; D is possibly TRBD1 or TRBD2 (5 bases each). Between the trimmed V and J ends, which lost 0 bases and 0 bases, there was a span of 6 bases. This CDR3 has 14 residues. CDR1 and CDR2 (germline): SGHLS, HYDKME. Partial CDR3 DNA: TGTGCCAGCTCTCTCGGGGGTAGTCAAAACACCTTGTAC. This translates into CASSLGGSQNTLY. The entire CDR3 is CASSLGGSQNTLYF. Looking up the rest from reference TRBV12-2 and TRBJ2-4 gives the full variable domain: NSGVVQSPRYIIKGKGERSILKCIPISGHLSVAWYQQTQGQELKFFIQHYDKMERDKGNLPSRFSVQQFDDYHSEMNMSALELEDSAVYFCASSLGGSQNTLYFGAGTRLSVL.

Note on this clone: Each gene name is a mouse one. This CDR3 reads CASSLVGLGGYEQYF. The sequenced CDR3 bases are TGTGCCAGCAGCTTAGTGGGACTGGGGGGCTATGAACAGTAC. The chain employs TRBV3 and TRBJ2-7; 12 positions match TRBD2. Read data end 1 residue before the CDR3 end; the end is taken from the germline J gene. Per the germline V gene, CDR1 is SNHLY and CDR2 is FYNGKV (reference sequence). J lost 3 bases, V lost 1 base, and 1 base had no gene match. There are 15 residues in the CDR3.

About this clone: Gene and germline names: mouse. The observed sequence ends 1 residue before the CDR3 terminus, with the missing tail filled in from the germline J gene. V is TRBV16 and J is TRBJ2-7; 12 nucleotides align to TRBD2. With 5 bases clipped from V and 2 bases from J, the junction kept 7 bases outside the gene matches. The germline CDR1 and CDR2 sequences are SGHSA and FRNQAP. This CDR3 region has 16 residues. CDR3 protein: CASSPRLGGRAYEQYF. Partial CDR3 DNA: TGTGCAAGCAGCCCTCGACTGGGGGGGCGCGCCTATGAACAGTAC.

On this clone itself: The germline and genes are mouse ones. The CDR3 goes on 1 residue after the read ends, and that part is filled in from the germline J gene. The chain combines TRBV13-1 with TRBJ1-6; 7 bases are shared with TRBD1. TRBJ1-6 is annotated as an ORF whose role is uncertain. Germline V gene sequence: CDR1 NSHNY, CDR2 SYGAGN. V shed 8 bases, J shed 4 bases, and the junction held 3 bases outside the gene matches. The CDR3 runs 13 residues. The chain's CDR3 is CASGQEYNSPLYF. The sequenced part of the CDR3 DNA is TGTGCCAGTGGACAGGAATATAATTCGCCCCTCTAC.

For this clone: Any gene name here is a mouse gene name. CDR3 amino acids: CAWSLVGGLNTEVFF. CDR3 DNA (partial): TGTGCCTGGAGTCTAGTGGGGGGGCTGAACACAGAAGTCTTC. The chain couples TRBV31 to TRBJ1-1, with D possibly TRBD1 on 6 matching bases. The CDR3 end lies 1 residue beyond the end of the read and is filled in from the germline J gene. CDR3 length: 15 amino acids. With 0 bases removed from V and 1 base from J, the gap between germline ends came to 12 bases. From germline, CDR1 is GKSSPN and CDR2 SITVG.

About this clone: Here the gene names and germline are mouse. The read falls 1 residue short of the CDR3 end, and the missing part is taken from the germline J gene. This chain joins TRBV17 and TRBJ2-7; D gene unclear. The V gene's germline CDR1 is MNHDT and CDR2 YYDKIL. Trimming pared 3 bases from V and 0 bases from J, leaving 9 bases between. The CDR3 extends over 14 amino acids. The CDR3 spells CASSSPGSSYEQYF. CDR3 bases read: TGTGCTAGCAGTAGTCCCGGGTCCTCCTATGAACAGTAC.

Details on this clone: Mouse gene names and germline throughout. Read data end 1 residue before the CDR3 end; the end is taken from the germline J gene. The rearrangement joins TRBV5 to TRBJ2-4; 11 bases map to TRBD2. Germline V gives CDR1 LGHNA, CDR2 YNLKQL (reference sequence). V shed 0 bases and J 0 bases; nucleotides not matched to a gene: 2. The length of the CDR3 is 17 residues. The DNA read from the CDR3 is TGTGCCAGCAGCCAAGACGACTGGGGGGGTAGTCAAAACACCTTGTAC. Its translation is CASSQDDWGGSQNTLY. The full CDR3 sequence reads CASSQDDWGGSQNTLYF.

Remarks on this clone: Genes and germline come from the mouse. The read is 1 residue too short to cover the CDR3 end, so that end is filled in from the germline J gene. The V call is TRBV16, the J call TRBJ1-1, with no clear D. Trimming cost V 3 bases and J 1 base, with 6 bases left between them. This CDR3 comprises 13 residues. Germline-derived CDR1 and CDR2 are SGHSA and FRNQAP. CDR3: CASSLGLNTEVFF. CDR3 DNA (partial): TGTGCAAGCAGCTTGGGGTTAAACACAGAAGTCTTC. Full variable domain (rest looked up from reference TRBV16 and TRBJ1-1): NAGVIQTPRHKVTGKGQEATLWCEPISGHSAVFWYRQTIVQGLEFLTYFRNQAPIDDSGMPKERFSAQMPNQSHSTLKIQSTQPQDSAVYLCASSLGLNTEVFFGKGTRLTVV.

The table lists this clone with a few counts. Gene names are mouse gene names. The CDR3 is cut off 1 residue early in the read; its end comes from the germline J gene. The rearrangement links TRBV13-3 to TRBJ2-7; D unclear. The length of the CDR3 is 12 residues. V shed 1 base and J shed 4 bases, with 6 bases lying between them. CDR1 NNHDY and CDR2 SYVADS come from the germline V gene. The CDR3 sequence is CASSDIRYEQYF. The sequenced part of the CDR3 DNA is TGTGCCAGCAGTGATATCAGATATGAACAGTAC.

A word on this clone: Gene names are the mouse ones. The CDR3 end falls 1 residue outside the read, so it is completed with the germline J gene. The chain carries TRBV29 and TRBJ2-4; 10 bases fit TRBD2. The germline gives CDR1 MSHET, CDR2 SYDVDS. This CDR3 region has 16 residues. Trimming cost V 3 bases and J 0 bases; bases outside gene matches: 3. CDR3: CASSLAGGASQNTLYF. The part of the CDR3 DNA that was read is TGTGCTAGCAGTTTGGCTGGGGGGGCTAGTCAAAACACCTTGTAC.

With regard to this clone: The gene names here belong to mouse. The CDR3 extends 1 residue past the end of the read, so its final part is completed from the germline J gene. The V call is TRBV19, the J call TRBJ2-3, with TRBD2 matching over 7 bases. The V gene end was trimmed by 2 bases and the J gene end by 0 bases; junction bases not matched to a gene: 3. The V gene's germline CDR1 is FNHDT and CDR2 SITEND (reference sequence). The CDR3 covers 15 residues. The CDR3 bases that were read are TGTGCCAGCAGTATGGGGGGGTCTAGTGCAGAAACGCTGTAT. It is translated as CASSMGGSSAETLY. The whole CDR3 reads CASSMGGSSAETLYF.

In the case of this clone: Genes and germline are mouse. CDR3 DNA, as far as it was read: TGTGCCAGCGGTGACAGGGCCCCTAGTCAAAACACCTTGTAC. The encoded protein is CASGDRAPSQNTLY. The CDR3 as a whole reads CASGDRAPSQNTLYF. This chain links TRBV13-2 with TRBJ2-4, with D possibly being TRBD1 (5 bases). The CDR3 end lies 1 residue beyond the end of the read and is filled in from the germline J gene. This CDR3 region has 15 residues. From germline, CDR1 is NNHNN and CDR2 SYGAGS (reference sequence). V lost 2 bases, J lost 0 bases, and 10 bases lay in between.

This clone was detected only a few times. Genes here carry mouse names. The sequence runs out 1 residue before the end of the CDR3; the remainder is reconstructed from the germline J gene. V and J are TRBV24 and TRBJ2-5; no clear D. The ends were cut back, 4 bases at V and 0 bases at J, with 11 bases in the middle. Germline CDR1 KGHTA, CDR2 FRNEEI. The CDR3 runs 15 residues. The sequenced CDR3 bases are TGTGCCAGCAGTCCCTCTCGTATTAACCAAGACACCCAGTAC. Protein sequence: CASSPSRINQDTQY. The full CDR3 protein reads CASSPSRINQDTQYF.

As regards this clone: Genes here carry mouse names. Coverage ceases 1 residue before the CDR3 finishes, and the germline J gene fills in the end. This chain links TRBV26 with TRBJ2-4; D not resolved. Trimming cost V 3 bases and J 3 bases, with 7 bases left between them. Germline V gene lookup returns CDR1 KGHPV and CDR2 FQNQEV (reference sequence). CDR3 size: 13 residues. The part of the CDR3 DNA that was read is TGTGCCAGCAGTCTAAGGCAGCAAAACACCTTGTAC. Protein product: CASSLRQQNTLY. The whole CDR3 region reads CASSLRQQNTLYF.

This clone was observed a few times. Genes here carry mouse names. The missing CDR3 end, 1 residue past where the read stops, is filled in from the germline J gene. This chain connects TRBV16 to TRBJ1-3; TRBD1 aligns across 7 bases. The CDR3 loop spans 15 amino acids. The junction had 4 bases not matched to a gene; V was cut back by 5 bases and J by 0 bases. Germline loops: CDR1 SGHSA, CDR2 FRNQAP. The CDR3 bases that were read are TGTGCAAGCAGCCCCGGACAGGTTTCTGGAAATACGCTCTAT. This codes for CASSPGQVSGNTLY. The full-length CDR3 reads as CASSPGQVSGNTLYF. Filled out from reference TRBV16 and TRBJ1-3, the complete variable domain reads NAGVIQTPRHKVTGKGQEATLWCEPISGHSAVFWYRQTIVQGLEFLTYFRNQAPIDDSGMPKERFSAQMPNQSHSTLKIQSTQPQDSAVYLCASSPGQVSGNTLYFGEGSRLIVV.

This clone is labeled as hyperexpanded. Germline and genes here are mouse. The sequence runs out 1 residue before the end of the CDR3; the remainder is reconstructed from the germline J gene. This chain links TRBV19 with TRBJ2-5, with 9 nucleotides matching TRBD2. Germline assignment: CDR1 FNHDT and CDR2 SITEND (reference sequence). The V gene end was trimmed by 0 bases and the J gene end by 6 bases; junction bases not matched to a gene: 2. This CDR3 has 14 amino acids. The part of the CDR3 DNA that was read is TGTGCCAGCAGTATAGGGACTGGGGTGGACACCCAGTAC. It translates to CASSIGTGVDTQY. In full, the CDR3 is CASSIGTGVDTQYF. The entire variable domain, with the rest obtained from reference TRBV19 and TRBJ2-5, is as follows: GGIITQTPKFLIGQEGQKLTLKCQQNFNHDTMYWYRQDSGKGLRLIYYSITENDLQKGDLSEGYDASREKKSSFSLTVTSAQKNEMAVFLCASSIGTGVDTQYFGPGTRLLVL.

This clone has only a few counts. An end of the junction does not agree with germline; a read error may underlie this. Any gene name here is a mouse gene name. The read finishes 1 residue shy of the CDR3 end, and the germline J gene is used to complete it. The chain joins TRBV13-1 to TRBJ2-7; D is unresolved. This CDR3 is 12 amino acids long. Per germline, CDR1 NSHNY and CDR2 SYGAGN. The CDR3: CASGDQVYEQYF. CDR3 DNA (partial): TGTGCCAGCGGTGATCAGGTTTATGAACAGTAC.

This clone has just a few counts. Germline and genes here are mouse. Coverage ceases 1 residue before the CDR3 finishes, and the germline J gene fills in the end. V and J are TRBV3 and TRBJ2-1; the match to TRBD2 covers 10 bases. J gave up 3 bases and V 1 base, and 0 bases lay outside the gene matches. The CDR3 length is 15 residues. CDR1 and CDR2 (germline): SNHLY, FYNGKV (reference sequence). The CDR3 loop is CASSLDWGGYAEQFF. The CDR3 bases that were read are TGTGCCAGCAGCTTAGACTGGGGGGGCTATGCTGAGCAGTTC.

Comments on this clone: Here the gene names and germline are mouse. The CDR3 end lies 1 residue beyond the end of the read and is filled in from the germline J gene. The genes are TRBV31 and TRBJ2-3, with D possibly being TRBD1 (6 bases). Germline CDR1 and CDR2: GKSSPN and SITVG. This CDR3 is 14 amino acids long. V lost 0 bases and J lost 2, with 9 bases in between. The covered CDR3 bases are TGTGCCTGGAGTCTCCGGGACAATGCAGAAACGCTGTAT. Protein: CAWSLRDNAETLY. The whole CDR3 sequence reads CAWSLRDNAETLYF. The full variable domain, its missing parts supplied by reference TRBV31 and TRBJ2-3, is AQTIHQWPVAEIKAVGSPLSLGCTIKGKSSPNLYWYWQATGGTLQQLFYSITVGQVESVVQLNLSASRPKDDQFILSTEKLLLSHSGFYLCAWSLRDNAETLYFGSGTRLTVL.

For this clone: The gene symbols are mouse symbols. The read gets to within 1 residue of the CDR3 end, and the germline J gene fills in the rest. The chain combines TRBV13-1 with TRBJ2-4, with D perhaps TRBD1 (5 bases). The CDR3 consists of 13 residues. The V and J ends lost 4 bases and 0 bases respectively, with 6 bases between them. The germline gives CDR1 NSHNY, CDR2 SYGAGN. Incomplete CDR3 DNA: TGTGCCAGCAGTCCAGGGAGTCAAAACACCTTGTAC. Translation: CASSPGSQNTLY. The whole CDR3 sequence is CASSPGSQNTLYF.